These T cell receptor beta chains were read from a single sample in a study of T cell responses to AZD1222 COVID-19 vaccine. Sequenced by immunoSEQ multiplex PCR; TCRdb stores in-frame clones only, minus some. The sample shows 100,000 to 150,000 clones, approximately 89% of them seen only once. This specimen consisted of peripheral blood, obtained on day 0 of AZD1222 vaccination. All receptors come from an adult in good health. The CDR3 runs from the conserved cysteine through the conserved F or W. The D gene is left open where the match is weak. Size values are once, few and many counts, or a class for expanded clones, and some rows have none.

>TRBV18|TRBJ1-5|-|TRBD1
CASSQGADQPQHF
TGTGCCAGCTCACAGGGGGCCGATCAGCCCCAGCATTTT
>TRBV11-2|TRBJ2-4|once|TRBD2
CASSLTPAGGGVLNIQYF
TGTGCCAGCAGTCTTACCCCAGCGGGGGGGGGAGTCTTAAACATTCAGTACTTC
>TRBV7-9|TRBJ1-1|-|TRBD1
CASSPTGGRWTEAFF
TGTGCCAGCAGCCCAACAGGGGGCAGGTGGACTGAAGCTTTCTTT
>TRBV3-1/TRBV3-2|TRBJ2-7|-|TRBD1
CASSQPGQGSYEQYF
TGTGCCAGCAGCCAGCCAGGACAGGGGTCCTACGAGCAGTACTTC
>TRBV19|TRBJ1-6|-|-
CATKKDSSYNSPLHF
TGTGCCACCAAAAAGGACAGCTCCTATAATTCACCCCTCCACTTT
>TRBV9|TRBJ2-5|once|TRBD2
CASSVGGGGAGFETQYF
TGTGCCAGCAGCGTAGGTGGCGGGGGGGCCGGATTTGAGACCCAGTACTTC
>TRBV6-5|TRBJ1-4|-|-
CASSYSGRDGKLFF
TGTGCCAGCAGTTACTCGGGCAGGGATGGGAAACTGTTTTTT
>TRBV21-1|TRBJ2-7|-|-
CASRPIYQGPTISYEQYF
TGTGCCAGCCGTCCCATCTATCAGGGACCGACTATCTCCTACGAGCAGTACTTC
>TRBV13|TRBJ1-4|-|TRBD1
CASRWTGEEKLFF
TGTGCCAGCAGGTGGACAGGGGAGGAAAAACTGTTTTTT
>TRBV10-1|TRBJ2-3|few|-
CASNKERQDTDTQYF
TGCGCCAGCAATAAAGAAAGACAGGACACAGATACGCAGTATTTT
>TRBV6-2/TRBV6-3|TRBJ2-5|once|TRBD2
CASSYERGRTQETQYF
TGTGCCAGCAGTTACGAGCGGGGACGGACCCAAGAGACCCAGTACTTC
>TRBV6-5|TRBJ2-7|-|-
CASSPHGSAYEQYF
TGTGCCAGCAGTCCGCACGGTAGCGCCTACGAGCAGTACTTC
>TRBV10-3|TRBJ2-2|-|-
CAISETGSGELFF
TGTGCCATCAGTGAAACAGGGTCCGGGGAGCTGTTTTTT
>TRBV9|TRBJ2-1|-|-
CASSVPGGGLADYNEQFF
TGTGCCAGCAGCGTTCCAGGGGGCGGGCTAGCGGACTACAATGAGCAGTTCTTC
>TRBV5-1|TRBJ1-1|-|-
CASSQDDRPNTEAFF
TGCGCCAGCAGCCAAGATGACAGGCCCAACACTGAAGCTTTCTTT
>TRBV6-5|TRBJ2-7|-|-
CASLNTGLRYEQYF
TGTGCCAGCCTGAATACAGGTCTCCGCTACGAGCAGTACTTC
>TRBV4-1|TRBJ1-2|-|TRBD1
CASSHPGTGFGYTF
TGCGCCAGCAGCCACCCCGGGACAGGGTTCGGCTACACCTTC
>TRBV11-1|TRBJ2-7|-|TRBD2
CASSTSPSGSYEQYF
TGTGCCAGCAGCACCTCCCCTAGCGGCTCCTACGAGCAGTACTTC
>TRBV6-2/TRBV6-3|TRBJ2-3|-|-
CASSQADTQYF
TGTGCCAGCAGCCAGGCAGATACGCAGTATTTT
>TRBV12-3/TRBV12-4|TRBJ1-2|-|-
CASSWSTYYGYTF
TGTGCCAGCAGCTGGTCCACCTACTATGGCTACACCTTC
>TRBV7-6|TRBJ2-1|once|TRBD2
CASVPGLAVYNEQFF
TGTGCCAGCGTTCCGGGACTAGCGGTCTACAATGAGCAGTTCTTC
>TRBV28|TRBJ1-5|-|-
CASSLTPRVRDQPQHF
TGTGCCAGCAGTTTAACCCCTCGGGTACGAGATCAGCCCCAGCATTTT
>TRBV18|TRBJ1-1|few|-
CASSFPVGTEAFF
TGTGCCAGCTCATTTCCGGTGGGGACTGAAGCTTTCTTT
>TRBV19|TRBJ1-1|-|-
CASSTRDWNTEAFF
TGTGCCAGTAGTACCCGGGACTGGAACACTGAAGCTTTCTTT
>TRBV9|TRBJ1-3|few|-
CASSAAGGSGNTIYF
TGTGCCAGCAGCGCCGCAGGCGGCTCTGGAAACACCATATATTTT
>TRBV7-9|TRBJ1-2|few|TRBD1
CASSLGDRFYGYTF
TGTGCCAGCAGCTTAGGGGACAGGTTCTATGGCTACACCTTC
>TRBV7-8|TRBJ2-7|-|-
CASSLPEDGVQNEQYF
TGTGCCAGCAGTTTACCGGAGGACGGGGTTCAGAACGAGCAGTACTTC
>TRBV19|TRBJ1-2|once|-
CASSMGHNYGYTF
TGTGCCAGTAGTATGGGACATAACTATGGCTACACCTTC
>TRBV12-5|TRBJ1-5|many|-
CASGHESGFPGNQPQHF
TGTGCTAGTGGTCATGAATCCGGCTTCCCGGGGAATCAGCCCCAGCATTTT
>TRBV7-2|TRBJ2-7|-|-
CASSSETSYEQYF
TGTGCCAGCAGCTCTGAAACCTCCTACGAGCAGTACTTC
>TRBV29-1|TRBJ2-2|-|TRBD2
CSVLPGGGGTGELFF
TGCAGCGTCCTCCCCGGGGGGGGAGGCACCGGGGAGCTGTTTTTT
>TRBV6-2/TRBV6-3|TRBJ1-2|-|TRBD1
CASSYSPDRGHGYTF
TGTGCCAGCAGTTACTCGCCGGACAGGGGGCACGGCTACACCTTC
>TRBV5-1|TRBJ1-1|-|-
CASSLGAGWPEAFF
TGCGCCAGCAGCTTGGGGGCAGGGTGGCCTGAAGCTTTCTTT
>TRBV5-1|TRBJ2-3|-|TRBD2
CASSFYGLAGPTDTQYF
TGCGCCAGCAGCTTCTACGGACTAGCGGGACCCACAGATACGCAGTATTTT
>TRBV28|TRBJ2-7|-|TRBD2
CASGIAGGVSYEQYF
TGTGCCAGCGGTATAGCGGGAGGAGTATCCTACGAGCAGTACTTC
>TRBV9|TRBJ1-3|-|-
CASSVAASPGNTIYF
TGTGCCAGCAGCGTAGCCGCCAGCCCTGGAAACACCATATATTTT
>TRBV19|TRBJ1-5|-|TRBD1
CASSSPGQGGSQPQHF
TGTGCCAGTAGTAGCCCGGGACAGGGTGGGAGTCAGCCCCAGCATTTT
>TRBV10-3|TRBJ1-5|-|-
CAISESFDSNQPQHF
TGTGCCATCAGTGAGTCATTTGATAGCAATCAGCCCCAGCATTTT
>TRBV5-8|TRBJ2-7|-|-
CASSVPLSHIFTYEQYF
TGTGCCAGCAGCGTGCCGCTATCACACATCTTTACCTACGAGCAGTACTTC
>TRBV27|TRBJ2-7|-|TRBD2
CASSPWGGSYEQYF
TGTGCCAGCAGTCCGTGGGGGGGTTCCTACGAGCAGTACTTC
>TRBV7-2|TRBJ2-7|-|-
CASSLRGGTDEQYF
TGTGCCAGCAGCCTGAGGGGGGGCACGGACGAGCAGTACTTC
>TRBV4-1|TRBJ2-1|-|TRBD2
CASSQDPPSGSRNEQFF
TGCGCCAGCAGCCAAGACCCTCCTAGCGGGAGTCGTAATGAGCAGTTCTTC
>TRBV19|TRBJ2-7|-|-
CASSIASRTSHEQYF
TGTGCCAGTAGTATCGCCTCTCGGACATCTCACGAGCAGTACTTC
>TRBV4-2|TRBJ1-1|-|TRBD1
CASSHEGQHLNTEAFF
TGTGCCAGCAGCCATGAGGGACAGCATCTGAACACTGAAGCTTTCTTT
>TRBV5-6|TRBJ1-5|-|-
CASSSWLLGGNQPQHF
TGTGCCAGCAGCTCCTGGCTACTCGGGGGTAATCAGCCCCAGCATTTT
>TRBV19|TRBJ1-5|-|-
CASRVQGGSNQPQHF
TGTGCCAGTAGAGTGCAGGGAGGGAGCAATCAGCCCCAGCATTTT
>TRBV1|TRBJ2-7|-|-
CTSSHRDPGCEQYF
TGCACCAGCAGCCATCGGGACCCGGGGTGCGAGCAGTACTTC
>TRBV7-2|TRBJ2-7|few|-
CASSLGLVSYEQYF
TGTGCCAGCAGCTTAGGACTAGTATCCTACGAGCAGTACTTC
>TRBV10-3|TRBJ2-5|-|-
CAISEGGGRRETQYF
TGTGCCATCAGTGAGGGGGGAGGAAGGCGAGAGACCCAGTACTTC
>TRBV9|TRBJ2-7|-|-
CASSVAPAYEQYF
TGTGCCAGCAGCGTAGCCCCCGCCTACGAGCAGTACTTC
>TRBV21-1|TRBJ1-4|-|-
CASSKELYQESEKLFF
TGTGCCAGCAGCAAAGAGCTATACCAAGAGAGTGAAAAACTGTTTTTT